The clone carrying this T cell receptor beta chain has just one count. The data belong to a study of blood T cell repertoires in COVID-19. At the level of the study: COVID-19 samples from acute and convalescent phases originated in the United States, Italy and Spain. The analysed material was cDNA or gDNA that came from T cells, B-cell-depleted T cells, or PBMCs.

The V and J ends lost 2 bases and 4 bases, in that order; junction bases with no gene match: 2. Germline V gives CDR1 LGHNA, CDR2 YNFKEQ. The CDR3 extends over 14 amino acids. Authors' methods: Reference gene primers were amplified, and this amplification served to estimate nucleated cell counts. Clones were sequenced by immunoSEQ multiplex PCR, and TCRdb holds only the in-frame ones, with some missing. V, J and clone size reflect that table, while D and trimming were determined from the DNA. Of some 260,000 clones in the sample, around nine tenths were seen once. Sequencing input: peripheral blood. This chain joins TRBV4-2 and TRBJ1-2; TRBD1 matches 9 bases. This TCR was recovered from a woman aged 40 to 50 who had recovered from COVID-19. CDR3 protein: CASSQPGQGYGYTF. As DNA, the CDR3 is TGTGCCAGCAGCCAACCGGGACAGGGCTATGGCTACACCTTC.